This is a list of T cell receptor beta chains from one sample in a study of beta chain features in type 1 diabetes. Method: immunoSEQ multiplex PCR; TCRdb's copy keeps in-frame clones and lacks some. The profile covers about 40,000 clones, with 49% appearing a single time and roughly 0.7% taken by the ten largest. The sequenced sample was central memory CD4+ T cells from blood. The receptors were sampled from a woman aged 18 to 35 in good health. The CDR3 runs from the conserved cysteine through the conserved F or W. A D gene is named only where the DNA matches it firmly. The size entry is marked missing in some rows and otherwise reads once, few, many or a size class.

>NA|few|TRBV6-1|TRBJ2-5
TGTGCCAGCAGCCAGATCTGGGAGACCCAGTACTTC
CASSQIWETQYF
>NA|NA|TRBV7-9|TRBJ2-6
TGTGCCAGCAGCGGGAGCTCTGGGGCCAACGTCCTGACTTTC
CASSGSSGANVLTF
>NA|NA|TRBV10-3|TRBJ2-3
TGTGCCATCAGTGAGCAGATCACAGATACGCAGTATTTT
CAISEQITDTQYF
>NA|NA|TRBV29-1|TRBJ2-7
TGCAGCGTTGAAGGGCTGTCTGGAGGTGAGCAGTACTTC
CSVEGLSGGEQYF
>TRBD2|NA|TRBV6-6|TRBJ2-5
TGTGCCAGCGCCCAGGCCGGGACTAGCTCATCGGGGGCCCAGTACTTC
CASAQAGTSSSGAQYF
>TRBD1|NA|TRBV19|TRBJ1-5
TGTGCCAGTAGTCCCAGGACAGGGAATAATCAGCCCCAGCATTTT
CASSPRTGNNQPQHF
>NA|once|TRBV10-1|TRBJ2-3
TGCGCCAGCAGGACAGGACGGTGGGATACGCAGTATTTT
CASRTGRWDTQYF
>NA|few|TRBV11-2|TRBJ2-1
TGTGCCAGCAGCTTTAGGGGGGACAGCTCCTACAATGAGCAGTTCTTC
CASSFRGDSSYNEQFF
>NA|few|TRBV6-6|TRBJ1-5
TGTGCCAGCAGTTACTCGAGGGACACTTCCGGGCCCCAGCATTTT
CASSYSRDTSGPQHF
>NA|NA|TRBV7-9|TRBJ1-2
TGTGCCAGCAGCCCACCGGGACTCTCCCTAGGAGGCTACACCTTC
CASSPPGLSLGGYTF
>TRBD1|NA|TRBV11-2|TRBJ1-5
TGTGCCAGCATCCTCAGGGGGCGATTTGAAGGGAGCAATCAGCCCCAGCATTTT
CASILRGRFEGSNQPQHF